The clone carrying this T cell receptor beta chain has a handful of counts. The antigen is unknown. Molecular barcoding with unique molecular identifiers was used for the TCRbeta library. MiXCR, applied by TCRdb to the PCR reads, yields one record per CDR3 protein. The sample carries about 590,000 distinct CDR3 sequences, 13% recorded once. The record originates from a study of T-cell reconstitution after alpha-beta-depleted transplantation in children. V was cut by 6 bases and J by 5 bases, with 22 bases left in between. The CDR3 loop spans 15 amino acids. Germline CDR1 is DFQATT and CDR2 is SNEGSKA (reference sequence). General study points: Surviving recipient T cells and thymic progenitors produced the high day-60 TCRbeta diversity seen in some patients. About two months after transplant, alpha-beta T cells reportedly came from several hundred expanded graft clones. At the one-year point after transplant, T-cell counts and TCRbeta diversity were found to come mostly from T cells that had been newly produced.

The clonotype comes from a male patient aged 10 to 17 who had a stem cell transplant for acute myeloid leukemia, so the T cells may come from the graft donor. The sample in question was PBMCs, mostly from graft donor cells, obtained 360 days after TCRalphabeta/CD19-depleted stem cell transplant. The V gene is TRBV20-1, the J gene TRBJ2-5, with D perhaps matching TRBD2 (5 bases). As DNA, the CDR3 is TGCAGTGCCCAGAAGTGGGAGAGAGGGTCGGAGACCCAGTACTTC. Its translation: CSAQKWERGSETQYF.